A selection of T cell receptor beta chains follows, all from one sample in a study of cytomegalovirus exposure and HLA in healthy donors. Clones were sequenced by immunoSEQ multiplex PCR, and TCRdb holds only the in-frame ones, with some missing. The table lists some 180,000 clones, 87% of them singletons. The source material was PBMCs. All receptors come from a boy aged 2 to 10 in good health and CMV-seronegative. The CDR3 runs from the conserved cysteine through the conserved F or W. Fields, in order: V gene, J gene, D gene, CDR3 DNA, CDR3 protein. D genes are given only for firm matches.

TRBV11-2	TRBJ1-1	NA	TGTGCCAGCAGCTTCGCCGCTACAGCTTTCTTT	CASSFAATAFF
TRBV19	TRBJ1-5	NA	TGTGCCAGTAGTATCGTACAGGGACCCAATCAGCCCCAGCATTTT	CASSIVQGPNQPQHF
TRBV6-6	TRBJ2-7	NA	TGTGCCAGCAGTCCCCAGGGCGTCGACGAGCAGTACTTC	CASSPQGVDEQYF
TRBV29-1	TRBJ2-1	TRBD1	TGCAGCGCCGGGACAGGGGTCGGGAATGAGCAGTTCTTC	CSAGTGVGNEQFF
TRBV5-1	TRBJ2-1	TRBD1	TGCGCCAGCAGCACGGGACAGGGTAGTTCCTACAATGAGCAGTTCTTC	CASSTGQGSSYNEQFF
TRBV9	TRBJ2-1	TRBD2	TGTGCCAGCAGCGCTACTAGCGGGGCATACAATGAGCAGTTCTTC	CASSATSGAYNEQFF
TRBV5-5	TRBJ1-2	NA	TGTGCCAGCAGCTTGGTAGGCAGGGGAAGCTATGGCTACACCTTC	CASSLVGRGSYGYTF
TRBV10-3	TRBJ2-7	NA	TGTGCCATCAGTTCATCTCTAATTTCACCCTACGAGCAGTACTTC	CAISSSLISPYEQYF
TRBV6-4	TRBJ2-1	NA	TGTGCCAGCAGTGAGTCCCTAGCAGTCTACAATGAGCAGTTCTTC	CASSESLAVYNEQFF
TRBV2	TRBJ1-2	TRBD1	TGTGCCAGCAGGGACAGGGTATCTTCGGATGGCTACACCTTC	CASRDRVSSDGYTF
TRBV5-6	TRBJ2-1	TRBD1	TGTGCCAGCACCCCTCTGTCGGGACAGGGGGCCGGTAATGAGCAGTTCTTC	CASTPLSGQGAGNEQFF
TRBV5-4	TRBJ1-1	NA	TGTGCCAGCAGCTTGGGAGAGGGGGGGATGAACACTGAAGCTTTCTTT	CASSLGEGGMNTEAFF
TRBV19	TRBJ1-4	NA	TGTGCCAGTAGTATAGGGACAGCCTCAAATGAAAAACTGTTTTTT	CASSIGTASNEKLFF
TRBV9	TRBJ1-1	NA	TGTGCCAGCAGCTTTCTACAGGGCCTGAACACTGAAGCTTTCTTT	CASSFLQGLNTEAFF
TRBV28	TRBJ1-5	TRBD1	TGTGCCAGCAGTTTGATGGACAGGGGATCGAACCAGCCCCAGCATTTT	CASSLMDRGSNQPQHF
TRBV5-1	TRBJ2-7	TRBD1	TGCGCCAGCAGCTCACAAACAGGGGTAAGCTCCTACGAGCAGTACTTC	CASSSQTGVSSYEQYF
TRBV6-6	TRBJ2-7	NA	TGTGCCAGCAGTTTCCGTCCCCGGAGCTCCTACGAGCAGTACTTC	CASSFRPRSSYEQYF